This is a list of T cell receptor beta chains from one sample in a study of T cells in localized non-small cell lung cancer. The repertoire was sequenced with immunoSEQ multiplex PCR; TCRdb's copy has only in-frame clones and lacks some. Here the sample spans 61,000 or so clones, roughly 90% being singletons. The material was peripheral blood, obtained before any cancer treatment. The receptor set was obtained from a woman aged 35 to 69 with stage I lung adenocarcinoma. Both conserved end residues are part of each CDR3. A D gene is named only where the DNA matches it firmly.

d_gene: NA; v_gene: TRBV4-3; j_gene: TRBJ2-1; CDR3aa: CASSQDGTGADEQFF
d_gene: NA; v_gene: TRBV14; j_gene: TRBJ2-7; CDR3aa: CASSQVGYEQYF
d_gene: NA; v_gene: TRBV19; j_gene: TRBJ2-5; CDR3aa: CASSIGSPRWGGQETQYF
d_gene: NA; v_gene: TRBV5-4; j_gene: TRBJ2-5; CDR3aa: CASSLAGAETQYF
d_gene: NA; v_gene: TRBV5-1; j_gene: TRBJ2-7; CDR3aa: CASSSNRASYEQYF
d_gene: NA; v_gene: TRBV9; j_gene: TRBJ2-1; CDR3aa: CASSATSPNNEQFF
d_gene: NA; v_gene: TRBV30; j_gene: TRBJ1-2; CDR3aa: CAWIWGRGYGYTF
d_gene: NA; v_gene: TRBV2; j_gene: TRBJ2-2; CDR3aa: CASSDSLRTNTGELFF
d_gene: NA; v_gene: TRBV7-9; j_gene: TRBJ1-4; CDR3aa: CASSLGSESILFHEKLFF
d_gene: NA; v_gene: TRBV7-2; j_gene: NA; CDR3aa: CASSLALSYEQYF
d_gene: NA; v_gene: TRBV7-7; j_gene: TRBJ2-1; CDR3aa: CASSESRGRENEQFF
d_gene: TRBD1; v_gene: TRBV9; j_gene: TRBJ1-4; CDR3aa: CASSAGTANEKLFF
d_gene: TRBD1; v_gene: TRBV30; j_gene: TRBJ1-3; CDR3aa: CAWSQRQGASGNTIYF
d_gene: NA; v_gene: TRBV13; j_gene: TRBJ2-1; CDR3aa: CASEGRRGNEQFF
d_gene: NA; v_gene: TRBV6-5; j_gene: TRBJ1-4; CDR3aa: CASSYSGEKLFF
d_gene: NA; v_gene: TRBV19; j_gene: TRBJ2-7; CDR3aa: CASSDRFPYEQYF
d_gene: NA; v_gene: TRBV7-2; j_gene: TRBJ2-5; CDR3aa: CASRRTGSETQYF
d_gene: TRBD1; v_gene: TRBV29-1; j_gene: TRBJ2-7; CDR3aa: CSVELVRQGSYEQYF
d_gene: TRBD1; v_gene: TRBV19; j_gene: TRBJ2-5; CDR3aa: CASSKDRGAGETQYF
d_gene: TRBD1; v_gene: TRBV15; j_gene: TRBJ1-2; CDR3aa: CATSRDLTGVDGYTF
d_gene: NA; v_gene: TRBV7-2; j_gene: TRBJ2-7; CDR3aa: CASSLEGRPVDEQYF
d_gene: NA; v_gene: TRBV7-2; j_gene: TRBJ2-2; CDR3aa: CASSFTGTTNTGELFF
d_gene: NA; v_gene: TRBV5-1; j_gene: TRBJ2-5; CDR3aa: CASSLEQTQYF
d_gene: TRBD1; v_gene: TRBV5-1; j_gene: TRBJ2-1; CDR3aa: CASSKGTGGVYNEQFF
d_gene: TRBD1; v_gene: TRBV2; j_gene: TRBJ1-2; CDR3aa: CASSVSGQGYGYTF
d_gene: TRBD1; v_gene: TRBV2; j_gene: TRBJ1-3; CDR3aa: CASSVTGVGNTIYF
d_gene: TRBD1; v_gene: TRBV11-3; j_gene: TRBJ2-3; CDR3aa: CASSLVDRAQDTQYF
d_gene: NA; v_gene: TRBV9; j_gene: TRBJ2-1; CDR3aa: CASSVGLGNEQFF
d_gene: NA; v_gene: TRBV2; j_gene: TRBJ2-3; CDR3aa: CASSSRQRDTQYF
d_gene: TRBD2; v_gene: TRBV19; j_gene: TRBJ2-3; CDR3aa: CASDGTSGGRSTDTQYF
d_gene: NA; v_gene: TRBV30; j_gene: TRBJ1-6; CDR3aa: CAWRLVNSPLHF
d_gene: TRBD2; v_gene: TRBV11-2; j_gene: TRBJ2-1; CDR3aa: CASSPGLAGYNEQFF
d_gene: TRBD1; v_gene: TRBV6-5; j_gene: TRBJ1-2; CDR3aa: CASSYSFGQGKGGYTF
d_gene: NA; v_gene: TRBV6-5; j_gene: TRBJ2-5; CDR3aa: CASSYSGDYQETQYF
d_gene: TRBD1; v_gene: TRBV5-4; j_gene: TRBJ1-6; CDR3aa: CASSLPQGGNSPLHF
d_gene: TRBD1; v_gene: TRBV6-1; j_gene: TRBJ1-1; CDR3aa: CASSKTGLGTEAFF
d_gene: NA; v_gene: TRBV19; j_gene: TRBJ2-3; CDR3aa: CASSIADTQYF